This T cell receptor (beta chain) was retrieved from a study of T cell repertoires in cytomegalovirus infection (dated by TCRdb to 2018 to 2020). With respect to the entire study: The HLA type of each donor mattered for the analysis, because public TCR beta signatures pointed to carriage of CMV infection along with the matching HLA type. The research as a whole found: The ex vivo response was dominated by HLA-C-restricted CMV-specific TCR beta clonotypes, and the single most frequent clonotype in two of eight donors was supplied by these HLA-C-restricted clonotypes. In both this cohort and an independent roughly 330-donor cohort, the cumulative frequency of public TCR beta family members distinguished carriers of CMV infection plus the relevant HLA type.

Relative to germline, V is missing 4 bases and J is missing 3 bases, with 12 bases of the junction outside any gene match. The CDR3, cysteine through phenylalanine, is 17 amino acids long. Only CDR3 DNA remains: 51 bases, in frame from the first base. The run used an Illumina HiSeq 1500. TCRdb applied fastp at Q25 and MiXCR to the public reads, then kept only in-frame beta chains. Each entry is one CDR3 protein sequence, shown with its most common DNA and genes. The sample table holds 200,000 to 250,000 distinct CDR3 sequences, of which 10% to 15% were seen once. The top ten clonotypes cover 1.6% of the sample. This clonotype was seen repeatedly, ten times or more. Its binding antigen is unknown. Base quality data are lacking; no much larger clone is found one base away.

The source is a human donor in good health (CMV status not recorded). Some clones in this sample may be carry-over from other donors' samples. The sequence joins TRBV12-3 or TRBV12-4 to TRBJ1-5; 7 bases in between match TRBD1. The sequenced material came from PBMCs. The CDR3 protein sequence reads: CASSWGVAGGTNQPQHF. The bases read TGTGCCAGCAGTTGGGGGGTGGCAGGGGGGACCAATCAGCCCCAGCATTTT.